This T cell receptor beta chain was sequenced during a study of T cell repertoires in cytomegalovirus infection. Turning to the study itself: Well-studied HLA-B-restricted CMV epitopes were used in the study alongside recently identified HLA-C-restricted ones. Carrying CMV and the relevant HLA type showed in public TCR beta signatures.

Overall study results and limits: In two of eight donors, the top clonotype was HLA-C-restricted CMV-specific. Identification of carriers of CMV plus the relevant HLA was achieved through cumulative public TCR beta family frequency.

TCRdb independently ran MiXCR on the reads; one entry per CDR3 protein. The table shows about 500,000 distinct CDR3 sequences, with roughly 34% occurring only once. Remarks on this clonotype: Its matching antigen is unknown.

Trimming removed 4 bases from V and 4 bases from J, with 10 bases in between. This CDR3 contains 12 residues. The V gene's germline CDR1 is SQVTM and CDR2 ANQGSEA. The sequences come from cultured PBMCs, collected from culture after CMV antigen stimulation. This receptor was taken from a human donor in good health (CMV status not recorded). Some clones in this sample may be carry-over from other donors' samples. The V gene is TRBV29-1, the J gene TRBJ2-5; possibly TRBD1 for D (6 bases). The CDR3 here is CSVVGARETQYF. The CDR3 DNA follows: TGCAGCGTTGTGGGGGCGCGAGAGACCCAGTACTTC.